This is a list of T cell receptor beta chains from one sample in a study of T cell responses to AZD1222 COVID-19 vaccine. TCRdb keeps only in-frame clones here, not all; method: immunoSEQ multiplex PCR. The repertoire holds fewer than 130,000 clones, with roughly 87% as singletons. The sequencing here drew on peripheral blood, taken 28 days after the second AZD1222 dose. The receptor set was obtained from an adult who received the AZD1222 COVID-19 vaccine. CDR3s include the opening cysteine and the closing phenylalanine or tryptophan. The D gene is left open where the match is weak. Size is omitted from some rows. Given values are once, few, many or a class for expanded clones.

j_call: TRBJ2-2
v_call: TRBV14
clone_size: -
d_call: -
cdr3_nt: TGTGCCAGCTCAAGCTTTTACGGGAGAAGGCACCGAAACACCGGGGAGCTGTTTTTT
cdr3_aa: CASSSFYGRRHRNTGELFF

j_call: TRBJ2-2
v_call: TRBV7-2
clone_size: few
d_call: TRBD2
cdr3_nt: TGTGCCAGCAGCAAATTACTAGCGGCGAACACCGGGGAGCTGTTTTTT
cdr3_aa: CASSKLLAANTGELFF

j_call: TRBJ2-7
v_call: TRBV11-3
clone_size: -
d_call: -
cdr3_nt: TGTGCCAGCAGCCCGGATGGGGTCTTCGAGCAGTACTTC
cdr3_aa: CASSPDGVFEQYF

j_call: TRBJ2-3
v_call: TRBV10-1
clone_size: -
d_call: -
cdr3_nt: TGCGCCAGCAGTGTACGCAAAATCCGGTCAGATACGCAGTATTTT
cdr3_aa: CASSVRKIRSDTQYF

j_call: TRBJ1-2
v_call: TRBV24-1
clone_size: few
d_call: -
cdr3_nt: TGTGCCACCAGCCCTGAAGGGCCAGGTCACTATGGCTACACCTTC
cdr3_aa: CATSPEGPGHYGYTF

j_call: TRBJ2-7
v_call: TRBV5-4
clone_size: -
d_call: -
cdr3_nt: TGTGCCAGCAGCTTGGTGGGGGACCGAGTCAAGCAGTACTTC
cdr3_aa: CASSLVGDRVKQYF

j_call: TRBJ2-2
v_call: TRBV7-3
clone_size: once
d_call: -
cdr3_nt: TGTGCCAGCAGCTTAAATTTAGGGGTAGGGGAGCTGTTTTTT
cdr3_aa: CASSLNLGVGELFF

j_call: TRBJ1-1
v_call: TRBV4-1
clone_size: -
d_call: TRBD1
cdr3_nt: TGCGCCAGCAGCCCCCGTCCGGGACAGGCGAACACTGAAGCTTTCTTT
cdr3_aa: CASSPRPGQANTEAFF

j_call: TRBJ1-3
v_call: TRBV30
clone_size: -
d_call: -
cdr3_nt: TGTGCCTGGAGCGGGGTCACTGGAAACACCATATATTTT
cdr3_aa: CAWSGVTGNTIYF

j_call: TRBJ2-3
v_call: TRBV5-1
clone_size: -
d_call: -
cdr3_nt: TGCGCCAGCAGCTTGGCGCCAGGAACAGATACGCAGTATTTT
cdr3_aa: CASSLAPGTDTQYF

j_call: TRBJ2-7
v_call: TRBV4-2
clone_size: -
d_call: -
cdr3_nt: TGTGCCAGCAGCCAAGGCGAGGGGTCCAACGAGCAGTACTTC
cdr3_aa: CASSQGEGSNEQYF

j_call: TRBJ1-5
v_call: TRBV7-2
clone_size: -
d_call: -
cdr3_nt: TGTGCCAGCAGCGAGAGGGTTGGCAATCAGCCCCAGCATTTT
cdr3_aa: CASSERVGNQPQHF

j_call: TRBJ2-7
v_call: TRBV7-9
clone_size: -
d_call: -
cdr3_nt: TGTGCCAGCAGCTTAGCGGGATTCTCCTACGAGCAGTACTTC
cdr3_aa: CASSLAGFSYEQYF

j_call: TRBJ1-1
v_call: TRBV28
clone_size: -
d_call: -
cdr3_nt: TGTGCCAGCAGTTTCCCTCCCCCCAAGACTGAAGCTTTCTTT
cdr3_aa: CASSFPPPKTEAFF

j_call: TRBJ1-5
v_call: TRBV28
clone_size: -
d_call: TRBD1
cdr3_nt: TGTGCCAGCAGTTTAAAGAGAAGACAGGGGGCAAGCAATCAGCCCCAGCATTTT
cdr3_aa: CASSLKRRQGASNQPQHF

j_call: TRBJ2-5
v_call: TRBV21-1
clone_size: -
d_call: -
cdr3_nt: TGTGCCAGCAGCAAAGACCCAGCGCTGGGGGAAGGAGCCCAGTACTTC
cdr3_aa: CASSKDPALGEGAQYF

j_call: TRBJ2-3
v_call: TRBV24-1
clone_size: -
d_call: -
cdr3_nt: TGTGCCACCGCCACTAGACTCCCAGTCGATACGCAGTATTTT
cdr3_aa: CATATRLPVDTQYF

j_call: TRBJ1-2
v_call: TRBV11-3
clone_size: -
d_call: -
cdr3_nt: TGTGCCAGCAGACGCGGACAGGGCTACACCTTC
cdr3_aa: CASRRGQGYTF

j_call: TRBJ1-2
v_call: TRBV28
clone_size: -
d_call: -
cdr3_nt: TGTGCCAGCAGTTCGTCGGGGCAGGGGATTGGCTACACCTTC
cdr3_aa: CASSSSGQGIGYTF

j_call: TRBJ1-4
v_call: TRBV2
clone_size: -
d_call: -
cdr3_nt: TGTGCCAGCAGTGTTGGGGCAGGGGTTTTTTTT
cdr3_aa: CASSVGAGVFF

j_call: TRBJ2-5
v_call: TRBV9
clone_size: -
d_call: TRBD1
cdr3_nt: TGTGCCAGCAGCGTAGCTAACAGGGGGTTTAAAGAGACCCAGTACTTC
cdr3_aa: CASSVANRGFKETQYF

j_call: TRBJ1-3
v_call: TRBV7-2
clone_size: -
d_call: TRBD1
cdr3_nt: TGTGCCAGCAGCTTACAAGGGGGCGAAAACACCATATATTTT
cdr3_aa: CASSLQGGENTIYF

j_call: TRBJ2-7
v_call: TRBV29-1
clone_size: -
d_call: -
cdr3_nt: TGCAGCGTTGCTGCGTCAACCTCCTACGAGCAGTACTTC
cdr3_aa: CSVAASTSYEQYF

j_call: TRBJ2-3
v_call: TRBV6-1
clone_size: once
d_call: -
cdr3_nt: TGTGCCAGCAGTGAAGCTGACATGCTAGCGAGCACAGATACGCAGTATTTT
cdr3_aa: CASSEADMLASTDTQYF

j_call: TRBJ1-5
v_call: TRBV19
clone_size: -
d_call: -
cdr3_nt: TGTGCCAGTAGTATCGACGAGAGCCATCAGCCCCAGCATTTT
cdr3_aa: CASSIDESHQPQHF

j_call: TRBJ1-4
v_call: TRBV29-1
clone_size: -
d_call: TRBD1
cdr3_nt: TGCAGCGTCGCATGGGACAGCAGAGTCGTAAAACTGTTTTTT
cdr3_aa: CSVAWDSRVVKLFF

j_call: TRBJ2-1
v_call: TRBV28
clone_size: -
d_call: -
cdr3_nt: TGTGCCAGCTCCCCAACAAGCCCAAATGAGCAGTTCTTC
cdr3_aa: CASSPTSPNEQFF

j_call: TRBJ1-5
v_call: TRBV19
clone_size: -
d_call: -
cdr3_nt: TGTGCCAGTAGTCCCGATCCCCCCCAGGACCTCCAGCCCCAGCATTTT
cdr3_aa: CASSPDPPQDLQPQHF

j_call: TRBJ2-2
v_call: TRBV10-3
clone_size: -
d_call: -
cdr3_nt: TGTGCCATCAGTGAGCGGTCTAGCGGGGAGCTGTTTTTT
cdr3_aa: CAISERSSGELFF

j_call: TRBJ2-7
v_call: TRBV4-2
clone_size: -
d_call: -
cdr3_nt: TGTGCCAGCACCACAACCGGGGTGGCAGGGACCGAGCAGTACTTC
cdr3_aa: CASTTTGVAGTEQYF

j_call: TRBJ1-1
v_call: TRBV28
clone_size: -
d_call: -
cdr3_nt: TGTGCCAGCAGATACCACTACCATGAAGCTTTCTTT
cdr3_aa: CASRYHYHEAFF

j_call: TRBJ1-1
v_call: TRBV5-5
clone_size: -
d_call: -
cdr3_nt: TGTGCCAGCAGCTTCGGCACTGAAGCTTTCTTT
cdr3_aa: CASSFGTEAFF

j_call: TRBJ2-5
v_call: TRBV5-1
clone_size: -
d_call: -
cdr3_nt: TGCGCCAGCAGCTTGGGACAGTCTCTTCAAGAGACCCAGTACTTC
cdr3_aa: CASSLGQSLQETQYF

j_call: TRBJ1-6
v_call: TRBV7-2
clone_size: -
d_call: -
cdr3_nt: TGTGCCAGCAGCTTAGCGGCCCCATCGGGGTCACCCCTCCACTTT
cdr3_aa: CASSLAAPSGSPLHF

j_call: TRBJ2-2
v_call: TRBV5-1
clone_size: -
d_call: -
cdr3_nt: TGCGCCAGCAGCCCAACGAGCCTCGCGAACACCGGGGAGCTGTTTTTT
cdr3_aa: CASSPTSLANTGELFF

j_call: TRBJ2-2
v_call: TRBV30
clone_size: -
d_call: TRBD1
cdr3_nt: TGTGCCTGGAGTTTGTACCGGGACAGGGGGCTGTTTTTT
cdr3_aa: CAWSLYRDRGLFF

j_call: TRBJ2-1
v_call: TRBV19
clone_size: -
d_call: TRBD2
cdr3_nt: TGTGCCACCCGATCCCGCCGGGATAGCGGGGAGGACAGCTCCTACAATGAGCAGTTCTTC
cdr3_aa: CATRSRRDSGEDSSYNEQFF

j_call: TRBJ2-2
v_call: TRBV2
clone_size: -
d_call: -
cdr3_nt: TGTGCCAGCAGTGCAAAGAGAGCAGGGGTCACCGGGGAGCTGTTTTTT
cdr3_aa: CASSAKRAGVTGELFF

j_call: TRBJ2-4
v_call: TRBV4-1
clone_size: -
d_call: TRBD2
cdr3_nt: TGCGCCAGCAGCTGGACTAGCGGGAGGGCCATATCGAACATTCAGTACTTC
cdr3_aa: CASSWTSGRAISNIQYF

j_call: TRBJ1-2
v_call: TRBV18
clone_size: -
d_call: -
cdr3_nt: TGTGCCAGCTCACCAGGGGCGGGCTACACCTTC
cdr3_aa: CASSPGAGYTF

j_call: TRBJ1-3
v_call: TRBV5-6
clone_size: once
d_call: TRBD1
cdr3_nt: TGTGCCAGCAGCTTGGAAGGGGGCGCGGAAAACACCATATATTTT
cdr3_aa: CASSLEGGAENTIYF

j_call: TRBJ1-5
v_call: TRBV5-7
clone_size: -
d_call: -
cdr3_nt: TGTGCCAGCAGCTTAAGCAATCAGCCCCAGCATTTT
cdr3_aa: CASSLSNQPQHF